This T cell receptor beta chain is from a study of blood T cells in healthy people across ages. Whole-study results and caveats: Significant beta diversity loss was already apparent by age approximately 40, declining roughly linearly.

Combining a sample-barcoded 5' primer with a J-beta primer mix, a second PCR ran for 7 to 11 cycles. Each CDR3 protein is one row after TCRdb ran MiXCR on the 5' RACE reads. Of roughly 680,000 distinct CDR3 sequences in the sample, approximately 52% were seen once. In terms of origin and age, donors were healthy Caucasian individuals from Russia aged roughly 6 to 95. V lost 10 bases and J 6 bases, leaving 12 bases between the germline ends. This CDR3 spans 11 amino acids. CDR1 and CDR2 (germline): SNHLY, FYNNEI. Comments on this clonotype: The antigen remains unidentified.

The V and J genes are TRBV2 and TRBJ1-1, with a tentative D call TRBD1 (5 bases). The clonotype comes from a woman older than 75 in good health. Sequenced input: blood. CDR3 region: CATAQGAEAFF. CDR3 sequence (DNA): TGTGCCACGGCCCAGGGAGCTGAAGCTTTCTTT.